The sequence of this TCR beta chain was determined in a study of spatial heterogeneity in lung cancer. Looked up from germline, CDR1 is SGHRS and CDR2 is YFSETQ. CDR3 length equals 16 residues. The V and J ends lost 4 bases and 0 bases respectively, with 13 bases between them. Time point described: sample taken at primary tumor resection. TCRdb independently ran MiXCR on the 5' RACE reads; one entry per CDR3 protein. Of some 40,000 distinct CDR3 sequences listed, about 5.2% are singletons. This clonotype has more than one count but fewer than ten. V usage is TRBV5-1 and J usage is TRBJ2-2; D may be TRBD1 (6 bases). The sample here was PBMCs, taken at surgery. The receptor comes from a female donor with early-stage non-small cell lung cancer. The CDR3: CASSPSDRTNTGELFF. The CDR3 nucleotides are TGCGCCAGCAGCCCCTCGGACAGAACGAACACCGGGGAGCTGTTTTTT. Full variable domain (outside the CDR3, taken from reference TRBV5-1 and TRBJ2-2): KAGVTQTPRYLIKTRGQQVTLSCSPISGHRSVSWYQQTPGQGLQFLFEYFSETQRNKGNFPGRFSGRQFSNSRSEMNVSTLELGDSALYLCASSPSDRTNTGELFFGEGSRLTVL.